Described below is a single T cell receptor (beta chain) sequence and its context. The antigen is not known. The sample originates from a study of shared clonotypes between healthy human individuals. Naive CD8 cells lacked CD45RO, underwent positive selection for CCR7 and left out terminally differentiated effector memory CD45RA+ cells. The CDR3 totals 18 residues. CDR1 is WNHNN, CDR2 SYGVQD, per germline (reference sequence). V lost 7 bases and J lost 1; bases outside the gene matches: 9. Each subset's genomic DNA was shared equally among a number of immunoSEQ plates. In the authors' methods: Filtering differed since immunoSEQ provided only junctions, with no quality scores. Here immunoSEQ multiplex PCR was the method, and the copy in TCRdb shows in-frame clones only, minus some. From that table come the V and J calls and clone size; the DNA was used to work out D and trimming. The sample has millions of clones, approximately 95% seen once.

Study results and limitations: Across a few donors, naive CD4 shared about 5%, naive CD8 around 3.8%, memory CD4 2% to 2.5%, memory CD8 0.4%.

Sequencing was done on a sample of naive CD8+ T cells sorted from blood. This sequence joins TRBV10-1 and TRBJ2-1, with 14 positions matching TRBD2. This TCR was recovered from a young man in good health. CDR3 nucleotide sequence: TGCGCCAGCACTTCCGGGACTAGCGGGAGAAGGTCCTACAATGAGCAGTTCTTC. Protein product: CASTSGTSGRRSYNEQFF.